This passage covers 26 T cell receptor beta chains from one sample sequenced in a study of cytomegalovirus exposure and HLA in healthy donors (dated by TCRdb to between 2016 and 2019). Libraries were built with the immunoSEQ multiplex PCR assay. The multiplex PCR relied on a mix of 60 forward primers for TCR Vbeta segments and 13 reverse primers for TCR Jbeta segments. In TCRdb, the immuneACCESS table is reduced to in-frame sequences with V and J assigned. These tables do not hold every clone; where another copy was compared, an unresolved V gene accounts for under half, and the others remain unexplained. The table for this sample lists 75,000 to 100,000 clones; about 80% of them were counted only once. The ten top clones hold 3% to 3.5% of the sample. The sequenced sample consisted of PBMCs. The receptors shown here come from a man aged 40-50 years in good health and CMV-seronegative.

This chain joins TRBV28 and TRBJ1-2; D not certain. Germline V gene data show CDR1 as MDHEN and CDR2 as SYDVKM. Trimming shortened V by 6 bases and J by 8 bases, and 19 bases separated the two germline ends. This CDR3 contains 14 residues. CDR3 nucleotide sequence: TGTGCCAGCAGATTAGTTACTGCCGTTTACGGCTACACCTTC. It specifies CASRLVTAVYGYTF.

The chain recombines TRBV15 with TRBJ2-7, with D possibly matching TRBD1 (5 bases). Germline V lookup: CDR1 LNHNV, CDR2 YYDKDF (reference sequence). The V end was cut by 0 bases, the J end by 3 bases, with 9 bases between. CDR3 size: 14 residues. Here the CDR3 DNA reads TGTGCCACCAGCAGAGATCAAAGGGGCTACGAGCAGTACTTC. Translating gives CATSRDQRGYEQYF.

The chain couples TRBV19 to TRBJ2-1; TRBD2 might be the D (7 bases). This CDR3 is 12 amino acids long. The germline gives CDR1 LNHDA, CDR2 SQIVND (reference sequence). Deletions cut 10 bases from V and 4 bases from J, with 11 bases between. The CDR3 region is CATGGLYNEQFF. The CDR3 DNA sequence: TGTGCCACCGGGGGGCTGTACAATGAGCAGTTCTTC.

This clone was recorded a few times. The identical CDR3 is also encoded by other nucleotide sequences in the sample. Here the CDR3 reads CASRTGGAGNTIYF. CDR3 sequence (DNA): TGTGCCAGTCGGACAGGGGGCGCTGGAAACACCATATATTTT. The chain links TRBV28 to TRBJ1-3; 11 positions agree with TRBD1. With V trimmed by 9 bases and J by 2 bases, 3 bases remained unmatched. CDR3 size: 14 residues. Germline loops: CDR1 MDHEN, CDR2 SYDVKM.

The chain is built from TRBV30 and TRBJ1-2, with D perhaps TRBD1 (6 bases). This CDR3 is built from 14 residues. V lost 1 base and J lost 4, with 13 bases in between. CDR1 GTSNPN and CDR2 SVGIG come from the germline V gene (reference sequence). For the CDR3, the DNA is TGTGCCTGGAGTGGGCAGGGGATTAGCTATGGCTACACCTTC. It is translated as CAWSGQGISYGYTF.

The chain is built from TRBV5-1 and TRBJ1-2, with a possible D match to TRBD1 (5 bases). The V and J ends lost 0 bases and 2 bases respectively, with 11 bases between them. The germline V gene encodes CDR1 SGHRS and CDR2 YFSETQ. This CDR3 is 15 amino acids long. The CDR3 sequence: CASSLEAGINYGYTF. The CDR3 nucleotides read TGCGCCAGCAGCTTGGAGGCAGGGATCAACTATGGCTACACCTTC.

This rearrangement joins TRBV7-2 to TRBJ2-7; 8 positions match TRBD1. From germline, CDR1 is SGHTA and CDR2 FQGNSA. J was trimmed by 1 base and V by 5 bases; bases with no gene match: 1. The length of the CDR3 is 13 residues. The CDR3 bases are TGTGCCAGCAGCCGACAGGGGTCCTACGAGCAGTACTTC. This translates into CASSRQGSYEQYF.

Written as DNA, the CDR3 is TGCGCCAGCAGCCCACTGCGGGTTGGGGACACTGAAGCTTTCTTT. Translating it yields CASSPLRVGDTEAFF. This chain joins TRBV5-1 and TRBJ1-1; D call uncertain. The CDR3 covers 15 residues. The V end lost 4 bases, the J end lost 3 bases, and 16 bases lay between the germline ends. Germline V gives CDR1 SGHRS, CDR2 YFSETQ.

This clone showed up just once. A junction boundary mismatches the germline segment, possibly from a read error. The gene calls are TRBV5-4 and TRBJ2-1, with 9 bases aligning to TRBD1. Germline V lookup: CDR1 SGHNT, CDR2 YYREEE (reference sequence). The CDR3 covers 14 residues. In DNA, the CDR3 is TGTGCCGGCAGTACAGGGGGCCTCTACAATGAGCAGTTCTTC. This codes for CAGSTGGLYNEQFF.

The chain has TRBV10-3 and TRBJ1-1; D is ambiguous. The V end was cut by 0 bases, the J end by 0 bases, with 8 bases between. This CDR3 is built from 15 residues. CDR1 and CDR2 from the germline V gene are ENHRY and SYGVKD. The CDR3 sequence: CAISESEGMNTEAFF. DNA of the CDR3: TGTGCCATCAGTGAGTCGGAGGGCATGAACACTGAAGCTTTCTTT.

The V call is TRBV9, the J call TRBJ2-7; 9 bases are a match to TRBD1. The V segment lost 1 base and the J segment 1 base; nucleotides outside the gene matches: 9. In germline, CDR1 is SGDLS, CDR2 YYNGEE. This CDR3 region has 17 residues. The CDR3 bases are TGTGCCAGCAGCGTATCCGAGGGGACAGGGATTTCCTACGAGCAGTACTTC. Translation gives CASSVSEGTGISYEQYF.

The CDR3 loop reads CASSLVAGPTDEQFF. The CDR3 DNA follows: TGTGCCAGCAGCTTGGTAGCGGGGCCAACGGATGAGCAGTTCTTC. The chain employs TRBV5-4 and TRBJ2-1; 8 nucleotides match TRBD2. V trimming: 0 bases; J trimming: 8 bases; junction bases outside the gene matches: 7. CDR1 and CDR2 (germline): SGHNT, YYREEE (reference sequence). The CDR3 covers 15 residues.

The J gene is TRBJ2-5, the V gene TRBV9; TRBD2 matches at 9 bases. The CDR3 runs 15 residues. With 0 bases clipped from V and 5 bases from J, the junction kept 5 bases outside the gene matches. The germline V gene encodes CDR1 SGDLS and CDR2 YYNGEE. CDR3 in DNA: TGTGCCAGCAGCGTAGGAAGACTAGCGGTCGAGACCCAGTACTTC. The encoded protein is CASSVGRLAVETQYF.

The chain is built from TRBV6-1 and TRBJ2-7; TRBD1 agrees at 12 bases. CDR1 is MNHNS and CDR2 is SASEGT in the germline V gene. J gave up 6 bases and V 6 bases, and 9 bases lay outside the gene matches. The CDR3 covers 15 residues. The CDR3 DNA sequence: TGTGCCAGCAGAGACAGGGGGACAGGGGGCGCCGAGCAGTACTTC. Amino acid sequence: CASRDRGTGGAEQYF.

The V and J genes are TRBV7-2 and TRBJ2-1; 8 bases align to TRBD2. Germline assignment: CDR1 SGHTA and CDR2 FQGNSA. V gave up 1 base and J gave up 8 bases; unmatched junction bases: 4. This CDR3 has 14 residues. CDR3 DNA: TGTGCCAGCAGCTTAGGACTAGCGAACGATGAGCAGTTCTTC. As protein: CASSLGLANDEQFF.

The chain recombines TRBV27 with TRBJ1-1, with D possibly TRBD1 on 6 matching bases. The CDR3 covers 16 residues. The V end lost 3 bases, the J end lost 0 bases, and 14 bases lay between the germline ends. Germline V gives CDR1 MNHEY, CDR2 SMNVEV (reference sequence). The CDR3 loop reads CASSFRSTGLNTEAFF. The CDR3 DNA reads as TGTGCCAGCAGTTTCCGGTCTACAGGGTTGAACACTGAAGCTTTCTTT.

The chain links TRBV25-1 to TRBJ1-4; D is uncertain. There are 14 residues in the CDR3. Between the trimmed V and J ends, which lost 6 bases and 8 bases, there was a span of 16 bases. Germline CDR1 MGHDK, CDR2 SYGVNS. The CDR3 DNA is TGTGCCAGCAGCAAGGGAGGGCCAGAGGAAAAACTGTTTTTT. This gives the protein CASSKGGPEEKLFF.

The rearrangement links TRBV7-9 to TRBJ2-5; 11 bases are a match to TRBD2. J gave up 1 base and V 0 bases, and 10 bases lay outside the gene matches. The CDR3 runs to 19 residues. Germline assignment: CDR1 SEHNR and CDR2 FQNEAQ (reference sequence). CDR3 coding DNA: TGTGCCAGCAGCTTAGCGAGACTAGCGGGAAGGAGCGTCCAAGAGACCCAGTACTTC. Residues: CASSLARLAGRSVQETQYF.

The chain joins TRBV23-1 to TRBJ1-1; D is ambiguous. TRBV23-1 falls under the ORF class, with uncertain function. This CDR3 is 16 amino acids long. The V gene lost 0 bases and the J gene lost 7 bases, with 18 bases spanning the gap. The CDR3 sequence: CASSQSEPRRRFEAFF. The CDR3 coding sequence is TGCGCCAGCAGTCAATCTGAACCGAGGAGGCGGTTTGAAGCTTTCTTT.

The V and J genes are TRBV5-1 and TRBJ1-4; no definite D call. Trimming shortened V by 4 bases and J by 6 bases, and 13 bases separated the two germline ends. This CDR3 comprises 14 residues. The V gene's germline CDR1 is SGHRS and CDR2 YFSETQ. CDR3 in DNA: TGCGCCAGCAGCAAGGTGGGCCTGGATGAAAAACTGTTTTTT. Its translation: CASSKVGLDEKLFF.

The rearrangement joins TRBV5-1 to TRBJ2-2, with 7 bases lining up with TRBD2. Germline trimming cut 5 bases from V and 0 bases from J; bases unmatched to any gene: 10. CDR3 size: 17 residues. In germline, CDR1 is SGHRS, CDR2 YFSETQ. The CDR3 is CASSSRPGGTNTGELFF. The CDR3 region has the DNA TGCGCCAGCAGTTCACGGCCCGGGGGGACGAACACCGGGGAGCTGTTTTTT.

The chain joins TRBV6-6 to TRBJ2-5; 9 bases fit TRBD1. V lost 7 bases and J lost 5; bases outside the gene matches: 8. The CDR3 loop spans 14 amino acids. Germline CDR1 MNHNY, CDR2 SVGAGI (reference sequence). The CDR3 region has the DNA TGTGCCAGCAATAAGGGACAGGGTTTGGAGACCCAGTACTTC. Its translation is CASNKGQGLETQYF.

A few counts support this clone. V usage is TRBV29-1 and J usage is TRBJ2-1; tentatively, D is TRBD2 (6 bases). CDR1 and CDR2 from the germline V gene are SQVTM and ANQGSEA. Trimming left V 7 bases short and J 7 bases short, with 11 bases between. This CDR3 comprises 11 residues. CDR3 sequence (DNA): TGCAGCGCCCGACTAGGAAATGAGCAGTTCTTC. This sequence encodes CSARLGNEQFF.

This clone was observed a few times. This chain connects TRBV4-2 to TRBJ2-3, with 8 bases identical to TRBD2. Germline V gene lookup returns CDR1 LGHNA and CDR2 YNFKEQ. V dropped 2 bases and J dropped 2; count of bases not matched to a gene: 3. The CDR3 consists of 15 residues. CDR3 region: CASSQLAGYTDTQYF. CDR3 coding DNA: TGTGCCAGCAGCCAATTAGCGGGGTACACAGATACGCAGTATTTT.

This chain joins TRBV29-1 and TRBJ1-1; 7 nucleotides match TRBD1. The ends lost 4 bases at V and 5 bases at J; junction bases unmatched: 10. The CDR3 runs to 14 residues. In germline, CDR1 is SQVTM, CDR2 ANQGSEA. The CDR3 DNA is TGCAGCGTTGCCCCTTCACAGGGGTGGACTGAAGCTTTCTTT. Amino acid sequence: CSVAPSQGWTEAFF.

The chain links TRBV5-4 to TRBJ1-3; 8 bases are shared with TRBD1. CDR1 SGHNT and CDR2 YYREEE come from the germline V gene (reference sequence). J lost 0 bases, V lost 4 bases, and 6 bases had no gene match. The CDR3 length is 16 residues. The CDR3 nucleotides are TGTGCCAGCAGCCCGAGGACAGGGAGCTCTGGAAACACCATATATTTT. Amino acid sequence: CASSPRTGSSGNTIYF.